This TCR beta chain was identified in a study of chemoradiotherapy in HPV16-positive cancers (dated by TCRdb to between 2021 and 2024). In terms of the full investigation: Candidate HPV-specific T-cell clones and common TCR motifs were defined by functional T-cell assays performed on cells from a couple of HPV16-positive patients. The study set out to ask whether T-cell immunity against the HPV oncoproteins E6 and E7 changes over the course of chemoradiotherapy and whether that immunity affects survival. The candidate HPV-specific TCRs and motifs were then tracked in TCR repertoires from around 86 patients with HPV-related cancers. What the study reported, not specific to this receptor: Expansion of candidate HPV-specific clones and E7-related TCR motifs was observed in the tumor microenvironment during treatment, whereas no such expansion was observed for non-HPV-specific T cells. In HPV16-positive patients, expansion of HPV-responsive T cells during chemoradiotherapy was found to be associated with improved recurrence-free survival. The functional definition of HPV-specific T cells was derived from only a couple of HPV16-positive patients, and the survival association was reported for HPV16-positive patients.

Library preparation was by the immunoSEQ multiplex PCR assay. TCRdb carries this immuneACCESS record with in-frame sequences only. Its versions omit some clonotypes, under half of them owing to an unresolved V gene in the studies checked, with the rest unexplained. The sample data list 15,000 to 20,000 clones, and 90% to 95% of these were observed just once. The ten largest clones represent 13% to 15% of the sample. Repertoires were sampled repeatedly over the course of chemoradiotherapy so that clonal expansion in the tumor microenvironment could be followed. The germline V gene encodes CDR1 GTSNPN and CDR2 SVGIG (reference sequence). Trimming removed 1 base from V and 4 bases from J, leaving 7 bases between the germline ends. The CDR3 numbers 13 residues from cysteine through phenylalanine. Only the CDR3 DNA is retained, 39 bases long and in frame from the first base. With regard to this clone: The specificity of this receptor is unknown. No qualities accompany the bases; no much larger clone lies one base away.

The chain joins TRBV30 to TRBJ2-2; possibly the D gene is TRBD2, per 5 matching bases. The TCR was taken from a human donor with HPV-associated anogenital cancer. The source material was blood, sampled from a patient who underwent chemoradiotherapy. The CDR3 corresponds to CAWSGGSTGELFF. The DNA sequence is as follows: TGTGCCTGGAGTGGAGGGAGCACCGGGGAGCTGTTTTTT.